The 20 T cell receptor beta chains presented below share a single source sample, sequenced in a study of blood T cell repertoires in COVID-19. Produced via immunoSEQ multiplex PCR; TCRdb's table is partial and in-frame only. In the table there are 150,000 to 200,000 clones, 65% to 85% of which are singletons. Material: PBMCs or T cells enriched from blood (not recorded which). These receptors all stem from a man in his sixties or seventies who had been exposed to COVID-19.

This CDR3 is CASSPVEDSYEQYF. For the CDR3, the DNA is TGTGCCAGCAGCCCGGTGGAGGACTCCTACGAGCAGTACTTC. The V gene is TRBV5-4, the J gene TRBJ2-7; tentatively, D is TRBD2 (5 bases). The CDR3 spans 14 residues. Per the germline V gene, CDR1 is SGHNT and CDR2 is YYREEE (reference sequence). Trimming cost V 4 bases and J 0 bases, with 11 bases left between them.

The J gene is TRBJ2-3, the V gene TRBV29-1; D is unclear. The CDR3 runs 12 residues. Trimming left V 4 bases short and J 11 bases short, with 16 bases between. Germline V gives CDR1 SQVTM, CDR2 ANQGSEA. CDR3 nucleotide sequence: TGCAGCGTTGGTAACCAAGAGTTTGTGCAGTATTTT. Translated, it gives CSVGNQEFVQYF.

The J gene is TRBJ2-7, the V gene TRBV5-1, with 10 nucleotides matching TRBD2. From germline, CDR1 is SGHRS and CDR2 YFSETQ. The J segment lost 3 bases and the V segment lost 0 bases, leaving 9 bases of the junction unmatched. CDR3 size: 17 residues. The CDR3 protein is CASSLGTSSGSLYEQYF. For the CDR3, the DNA is TGCGCCAGCAGCTTGGGGACTTCTAGCGGGAGTCTCTACGAGCAGTACTTC.

The V call is TRBV6-5, the J call TRBJ2-3; the D gene is possibly TRBD1 (6 bases). Germline V lookup: CDR1 MNHEY, CDR2 SVGAGI. V gave up 5 bases and J gave up 2 bases, with 14 bases separating them. The CDR3 is 15 amino acids. As DNA, the CDR3 is TGTGCCAGCAGTCCCATCACAGGGATCACAGATACGCAGTATTTT. It specifies CASSPITGITDTQYF.

The CDR3 nucleotides read TGCGCCAGCAGCTTGGGGAGGAATCAGCCCCAGCATTTT. It yields the protein CASSLGRNQPQHF. The V and J genes are TRBV5-1 and TRBJ1-5, with D uncertain. Germline V gene data show CDR1 as SGHRS and CDR2 as YFSETQ. This CDR3 contains 13 residues. V lost 0 bases, J lost 4 bases, and 5 bases lay in between. The full variable domain, in which reference TRBV5-1 and TRBJ1-5 provide the parts outside the CDR3, is KAGVTQTPRYLIKTRGQQVTLSCSPISGHRSVSWYQQTPGQGLQFLFEYFSETQRNKGNFPGRFSGRQFSNSRSEMNVSTLELGDSALYLCASSLGRNQPQHFGDGTRLSIL.

This clone showed up just once. The V and J genes are TRBV29-1 and TRBJ2-1, with 8 positions matching TRBD2. CDR1 and CDR2 (germline): SQVTM, ANQGSEA. Trimming removed 4 bases from V and 5 bases from J; junction bases left unmatched: 4. The CDR3 covers 13 residues. CDR3 residues: CSVGTSRHNEQFF. The CDR3, as DNA: TGCAGCGTTGGGACTAGCAGACACAATGAGCAGTTCTTC.

The chain is built from TRBV18 and TRBJ2-3; the D gene is possibly TRBD1 (6 bases). Trimming took 3 bases from V and 1 from J, leaving 8 bases between them. This CDR3 comprises 14 residues. Germline CDR1 reads KGHSH; CDR2 reads LQKENI. This CDR3 reads CASSPRQGTDTQYF. The DNA of the CDR3 is TGTGCCAGCTCACCCCGACAGGGCACAGATACGCAGTATTTT. Drawing the rest from reference TRBV18 and TRBJ2-3, the complete variable domain is NAGVMQNPRHLVRRRGQEARLRCSPMKGHSHVYWYRQLPEEGLKFMVYLQKENIIDESGMPKERFSAEFPKEGPSILRIQQVVRGDSAAYFCASSPRQGTDTQYFGPGTRLTVL.

The V call is TRBV12-3 or TRBV12-4, the J call TRBJ1-2; D not certain. Trimming took off 3 bases at V and 0 bases at J, with 5 bases between the two ends. The CDR3 is 13 amino acids. The CDR3: CASSFPANYGYTF. The CDR3 bases are TGTGCCAGCAGTTTCCCAGCTAACTATGGCTACACCTTC.

The V call is TRBV7-9, the J call TRBJ2-7; 8 nucleotides align to TRBD1. This CDR3 region has 16 residues. V lost 4 bases, J lost 0 bases, and 8 bases stayed unmatched. Per the germline V gene, CDR1 is SEHNR and CDR2 is FQNEAQ (reference sequence). CDR3 coding DNA: TGTGCCAGCAGCTCGACGGACAGGGTCCCCTCCTACGAGCAGTACTTC. This encodes CASSSTDRVPSYEQYF.

The chain employs TRBV28 and TRBJ1-5; a weak D match, TRBD1 (6 bases). The length of the CDR3 is 14 residues. Germline V gene sequence: CDR1 MDHEN, CDR2 SYDVKM. Between the trimmed V and J ends, which lost 8 bases and 0 bases, there was a span of 11 bases. The CDR3 DNA reads as TGTGCCAGCGGGGGACACGTTAGCAATCAGCCCCAGCATTTT. The encoded protein is CASGGHVSNQPQHF.

V usage is TRBV5-1 and J usage is TRBJ1-4, with D maybe TRBD1 (6 bases). Trimming took 0 bases from V and 16 from J, leaving 22 bases between them. The CDR3 runs to 15 residues. The germline CDR1 and CDR2 sequences are SGHRS and YFSETQ. The CDR3 nucleotides read TGCGCCAGCAGCTTGGGGGTTGGATACAGGGAAAAGACGTTTTTT. This sequence encodes CASSLGVGYREKTFF. The whole variable domain, remainder taken from reference TRBV5-1 and TRBJ1-4, is KAGVTQTPRYLIKTRGQQVTLSCSPISGHRSVSWYQQTPGQGLQFLFEYFSETQRNKGNFPGRFSGRQFSNSRSEMNVSTLELGDSALYLCASSLGVGYREKTFFGSGTQLSVL.

The chain links TRBV27 to TRBJ1-2; 8 positions match TRBD1. Unmatched junction bases numbered 10, after V lost 5 bases and J lost 8 bases. The CDR3 contains 14 residues. Germline V gene lookup returns CDR1 MNHEY and CDR2 SMNVEV (reference sequence). CDR3 bases: TGTGCCAGCAGTCCTCGGACAGGGATGGTAGGCTACACCTTC. It encodes CASSPRTGMVGYTF.

This chain uses TRBV19 with TRBJ2-7, with D perhaps matching TRBD2 (6 bases). The CDR3 has 15 amino acids. The germline V gene encodes CDR1 LNHDA and CDR2 SQIVND (reference sequence). The ends were cut back, 5 bases at V and 0 bases at J, with 14 bases in the middle. The CDR3 nucleotides are TGTGCCAGTAGTGATGGTAGCGGTAGCTCCTACGAGCAGTACTTC. The encoded protein is CASSDGSGSSYEQYF. Looking up the rest from reference TRBV19 and TRBJ2-7 gives the full variable domain: DGGITQSPKYLFRKEGQNVTLSCEQNLNHDAMYWYRQDPGQGLRLIYYSQIVNDFQKGDIAEGYSVSREKKESFPLTVTSAQKNPTAFYLCASSDGSGSSYEQYFGPGTRLTVT.

The genes are TRBV3-1 (or the pseudogene TRBV3-2) and TRBJ1-2; D unresolved. V lost 3 bases, J lost 8 bases, and 10 bases lay in between. The V gene's germline CDR1 is LGHDT and CDR2 YNNKEL (reference sequence). The CDR3 has 12 residues. The CDR3 sequence is CASSQYSTGYTF. The CDR3 nucleotides are TGTGCCAGCAGCCAGTACTCTACGGGCTACACCTTC.

On this clone: The sample carries other DNA sequences with the same CDR3. The V call is TRBV11-2, the J call TRBJ1-5, with unresolved D. The CDR3 runs to 13 residues. Trimming cost V 5 bases and J 5 bases, with 10 bases left between them. Germline CDR1 and CDR2: SGHAT and FQNNGV. In DNA, the CDR3 is TGTGCCAGCAGCACCGGCCGGGATCAGCCCCAGCATTTT. Protein product: CASSTGRDQPQHF.

This clone appeared a few times. The chain uses TRBV19 and TRBJ1-4; the match to TRBD1 covers 7 bases. This CDR3 has 16 amino acids. Germline CDR1 and CDR2: LNHDA and SQIVND (reference sequence). J gave up 0 bases and V 7 bases, and 8 bases lay outside the gene matches. CDR3 loop: CASTSQGYATNEKLFF. The CDR3 nucleotides read TGTGCCAGTACCTCACAGGGGTATGCAACTAATGAAAAACTGTTTTTT.

The gene calls are TRBV6-1 and TRBJ1-1; unclear D gene. Trimming took off 4 bases at V and 2 bases at J, with 17 bases between the two ends. There are 16 residues in the CDR3. Germline V lookup: CDR1 MNHNS, CDR2 SASEGT. CDR3 loop: CASSGGSKILNTEAFF. The CDR3 region has the DNA TGTGCCAGCAGTGGAGGGTCCAAGATCTTAAACACTGAAGCTTTCTTT.

Written as DNA, the CDR3 is TGTGCCAGCAGCGTAGCTACTGAAGGGGGCGAGCAGTACTTC. Encoded protein: CASSVATEGGEQYF. The chain links TRBV9 to TRBJ2-7, with a possible D match to TRBD1 (6 bases). The CDR3 length is 14 residues. Per the germline V gene, CDR1 is SGDLS and CDR2 is YYNGEE. Trimming stripped 0 bases from V and 6 bases from J, with 13 bases between.

V usage is TRBV11-2 and J usage is TRBJ1-5; tentative D call: TRBD1 (5 bases). The CDR3 loop spans 13 amino acids. The germline CDR1 and CDR2 sequences are SGHAT and FQNNGV. With 1 base removed from V and 11 bases from J, the gap between germline ends came to 12 bases. Here the CDR3 reads CASSLAGGGTQHF. The CDR3 nucleotides are TGTGCCAGCAGCTTAGCGGGGGGAGGGACCCAGCATTTT.

This chain links TRBV5-1 with TRBJ2-7; a weak D match, TRBD1 (6 bases). The CDR3 extends over 13 amino acids. Germline V lookup: CDR1 SGHRS, CDR2 YFSETQ. V was clipped by 4 bases and J by 1 base, with 9 bases between them. For the CDR3, the DNA is TGCGCCAGCAGCGGGGGCGATTCCTACGAGCAGTACTTC. It encodes CASSGGDSYEQYF.